This TCR beta chain is drawn from a study of cytomegalovirus exposure and HLA in healthy donors. Each donor's status was that of a healthy bone marrow donor. The study's findings and limits: On later analysis, the bulk of CMV-associated TCR beta chains appeared to be HLA-restricted. The productive fraction for most TCR beta V segments was about 87% or about 30% in an earlier analysis. Near-uniform donor sequencing depth was presumed by presence/absence analyses.

PCR primers comprised 60 Vbeta and 13 Jbeta primers. Measured with immunoSEQ multiplex PCR; TCRdb has only the in-frame clones, and not every one. The sample lists 100,000 to 150,000 clones, approximately 85% seen once, with over 1.5% in the top ten. Points on this clone: The antigen remains unidentified.

There are 14 residues in the CDR3. Germline CDR1 is SGHVS and CDR2 is FQNEAQ. V was shortened by 5 bases and J by 0 bases, with 7 bases between the two germline ends. The clonotype was recovered from a boy between 10 and 17 years old in good health and CMV-seronegative. V is TRBV7-8 and J is TRBJ2-2; weak D call: TRBD1 (5 bases). The sequencing sample was made of PBMCs. The CDR3 nucleotides are TGTGCCAGCAGCGTGACAGCGAACACCGGGGAGCTGTTTTTT. Protein product: CASSVTANTGELFF.